The rows below give T cell receptor beta chains drawn from one sample of a study of T cell responses to AZD1222 COVID-19 vaccine. Generated by immunoSEQ multiplex PCR, the TCRdb table keeps only in-frame clones and is missing some. Here the sample spans around 130,000 clones, about 94% being singletons. The sequences come from peripheral blood, collected 28 days after the second AZD1222 dose. The receptors stem from an adult who received the AZD1222 COVID-19 vaccine. Each CDR3 is given with its conserved first and last residue. The D gene is left open where the match is weak. Clone size, where shown, is once, few, many, or a class for clones that have expanded.

TGCGCCAGCAGCCAAGATCGGGGTACTATCTATGGCTACACCTTC,CASSQDRGTIYGYTF,TRBV4-3,.,TRBJ1-2,.
TGTGCCACCAGCTCCAGACTAGCGGACGATGAGCAGTTCTTC,CATSSRLADDEQFF,TRBV15,.,TRBJ2-1,TRBD2
TGTGCCAGCAGTCCTGCTGACAGGGCGGTTGAAATGAACACTGAAGCTTTCTTT,CASSPADRAVEMNTEAFF,TRBV7-9,.,TRBJ1-1,TRBD1
TGTGCCAGCACCCAAAGGGGCACCGGGGAGCTGTTTTTT,CASTQRGTGELFF,TRBV2,.,TRBJ2-2,.
TGTGCCAGCAGTCCCGGACAGGGAGTACCCGGGGCCAACGTCCTGACTTTC,CASSPGQGVPGANVLTF,TRBV27,.,TRBJ2-6,TRBD1
TGTGCCAGCTCACCACAGGGAGTGGGAAACACTGAAGCTTTCTTT,CASSPQGVGNTEAFF,TRBV18,.,TRBJ1-1,.
TGTGCCAGCACCGACCCCTCTGGAAACACCATATATTTT,CASTDPSGNTIYF,TRBV28,.,TRBJ1-3,.
TGTGCCAGCAGCTTAGCAAGGACTAGCGGAACTAGCACAGATACGCAGTATTTT,CASSLARTSGTSTDTQYF,TRBV7-3,.,TRBJ2-3,TRBD2
TGTGCCAGCAGCTTAGGGCGAGCGGGAGGGCCATCAGATACGCAGTATTTT,CASSLGRAGGPSDTQYF,TRBV11-2,.,TRBJ2-3,TRBD2
TGTGCCAGCAGCCAAATCGGGGGGCCGGACACTGAAGCTTTCTTT,CASSQIGGPDTEAFF,TRBV3-1/TRBV3-2,.,TRBJ1-1,.
TGTGCCAGCAGCTCCTACCGGGACAGGAGATCTCGGACGAACACTGAAGCTTTCTTT,CASSSYRDRRSRTNTEAFF,TRBV5-5,.,TRBJ1-1,TRBD1
TGTGCCAGCAGATCCCACCCAGCGGCCAGCTCCTACAATGAGCAGTTCTTC,CASRSHPAASSYNEQFF,TRBV7-3,.,TRBJ2-1,.
TGTGCCAGCAGTTTTGAGGTCCACAATGAGCAGTTCTTC,CASSFEVHNEQFF,TRBV6-2/TRBV6-3,many,TRBJ2-1,.
TGCGCCAGCAGCCCAGTGACAGGCTCTGGAAACACCATATATTTT,CASSPVTGSGNTIYF,TRBV4-3,.,TRBJ1-3,.
TGTGCCAGCAGACGAACAGGGAATGAGCAGTTCTTC,CASRRTGNEQFF,TRBV12-3/TRBV12-4,.,TRBJ2-1,.
TGTGCCAGCAGCGGGGTGGGGGTAGGAGAGACCCAGTACTTC,CASSGVGVGETQYF,TRBV7-2,.,TRBJ2-5,.
TGTGCCAGCTACCGGGACAGCACAGATACGCAGTATTTT,CASYRDSTDTQYF,TRBV6-4,.,TRBJ2-3,.
TGCGCCAGCAGCTTGTTGGGACTTCCCACAGATACGCAGTATTTT,CASSLLGLPTDTQYF,TRBV5-1,.,TRBJ2-3,.
TGTGCAGGTTGGATAAAGGGACAGGGAATTTACTCTGGGGCCAACGTCCTGACTTTC,CAGWIKGQGIYSGANVLTF,TRBV2,.,TRBJ2-6,TRBD1
TGTGCCAGCGGAGACACCAGCACCGGGGAGCTGTTTTTT,CASGDTSTGELFF,TRBV12-3/TRBV12-4,.,TRBJ2-2,.
TGTGCCAGCAGTACTATTTCAGGGCCTCCGTACAATGAGCAGTTCTTC,CASSTISGPPYNEQFF,TRBV6-2/TRBV6-3,.,TRBJ2-1,.
TGTGCCAGCAGCGTGGGGGGAAACTCCTACGAGCAGTACTTC,CASSVGGNSYEQYF,TRBV9,.,TRBJ2-7,.
TGTGCCAGCAGTTCCAGGGACAGGGACAGCTCCTACGAGCAGTACTTC,CASSSRDRDSSYEQYF,TRBV28,.,TRBJ2-7,TRBD1
TGTGCCAGCAGCTTAACCCTAGCGGAGGGGAATGAGCAGTTCTTC,CASSLTLAEGNEQFF,TRBV7-8,.,TRBJ2-1,TRBD2
TGTGCCAGCATGACGGTGGGCAATCAGCCCCAGCATTTT,CASMTVGNQPQHF,TRBV6-5,.,TRBJ1-5,.
TGTGCCAGCAGCCAAGGTCCAGGGGGCTTTGATGGCGAGACCCAGTACTTC,CASSQGPGGFDGETQYF,TRBV14,once,TRBJ2-5,TRBD1
TGTGCCAGCAGCTTTGGGGGAAACACCATATATTTT,CASSFGGNTIYF,TRBV5-6,.,TRBJ1-3,.
TGTGCCAGCAGTTTGTACCAAGAGACCCAGTACTTC,CASSLYQETQYF,TRBV6-5,once,TRBJ2-5,.
TGTGCCAGCAGCTTAACTGGACAGGGCTATGGCTACACCTTC,CASSLTGQGYGYTF,TRBV11-1,.,TRBJ1-2,TRBD1
TGTGCCAGCAGGTGGGACTCCGACACCGGGGAGCTGTTTTTT,CASRWDSDTGELFF,TRBV6-5,.,TRBJ2-2,.
TGTGCCAGCAGCCCGCGGGGGAGGCAAGAGACCCAGTACTTC,CASSPRGRQETQYF,TRBV7-9,.,TRBJ2-5,TRBD2
TGTGCCAGCAGTTTACCTGGACAGGCTAACTATGGCTACACCTTC,CASSLPGQANYGYTF,TRBV6-5,.,TRBJ1-2,TRBD1
TGCGCCAGCAGCTTGAGCAGGAGCTTCAATGAGCAGTTCTTC,CASSLSRSFNEQFF,TRBV5-1,.,TRBJ2-1,.
TGTGCCAGTAGTGATGACAGTCTCCAGCATTTT,CASSDDSLQHF,TRBV19,.,TRBJ1-5,.
TGTGCCAGCAGCCCCATGGGGACAGGGGTGGGAGGCTACACCTTC,CASSPMGTGVGGYTF,TRBV3-1/TRBV3-2,.,TRBJ1-2,TRBD1
TGTGCCAGCAGCTTTCCGGGGGAGGGACCGAACACCGGGGAGCTGTTTTTT,CASSFPGEGPNTGELFF,TRBV7-2,.,TRBJ2-2,TRBD2
TGTGCCAGCAGCACGGGCCCCACCTCCGGCTACACCTTC,CASSTGPTSGYTF,TRBV5-4,.,TRBJ1-2,.
TGTGCCAGCAGCTTAGCGTTGCTGAGCTACGAGCAGTACTTC,CASSLALLSYEQYF,TRBV7-9,.,TRBJ2-7,.
TGTGCCAGCAGTTACTCAACTAAGAATTACAATGAGCAGTTCTTC,CASSYSTKNYNEQFF,TRBV6-5,.,TRBJ2-1,.
TGTGCCATCAGCGAGTATCTATCGACAGGGTATGGGGGCTACACCTTC,CAISEYLSTGYGGYTF,TRBV10-3,.,TRBJ1-2,TRBD1
TGTGCCAGCAGTGAATCCCGGGACAGGGCTAACACCGGGGAGCTGTTTTTT,CASSESRDRANTGELFF,TRBV2,.,TRBJ2-2,TRBD1
TGTGCCAGCTCACCACGGTCGCAGGGAAAGGGTAGGCAGTACTTC,CASSPRSQGKGRQYF,TRBV18,once,TRBJ2-7,.
TGTGCCAGCTCCCGGGACTCCTTCAATTCACCCCTCCACTTT,CASSRDSFNSPLHF,TRBV18,.,TRBJ1-6,.
TGCGCCAGTCGACGGGAGTTAGGCAATCAGCCCCAGCATTTT,CASRRELGNQPQHF,TRBV4-1,.,TRBJ1-5,.
TGTGCCAGTAGTATCCCAGGCATGAACACTGAAGCTTTCTTT,CASSIPGMNTEAFF,TRBV19,few,TRBJ1-1,.
TGTGCCAGCAGTTTCCCACCGCCGGCTGAGCAGTACTTC,CASSFPPPAEQYF,TRBV6-2/TRBV6-3,.,TRBJ2-7,.
TGTGCCAGCAGCTCCGGGACTAGCGGGGATACGCAGTATTTT,CASSSGTSGDTQYF,TRBV7-3,.,TRBJ2-3,TRBD2
TGTGCCAGCAGCTTGGCTCCCCTAGCGGGCACAGATACGCAGTATTTT,CASSLAPLAGTDTQYF,TRBV5-8,.,TRBJ2-3,TRBD2
TGTGCCAGCTCACCCAAGGTGGATTCACCCCTCCACTTT,CASSPKVDSPLHF,TRBV18,.,TRBJ1-6,.
TGTGCCAGCAGCTTAGACGGGGCAGTTAGCTCTGGGGCCAACGTCCTGACTTTC,CASSLDGAVSSGANVLTF,TRBV7-3,.,TRBJ2-6,.
TGTGCCACCAGCAGAGATCTGGCAGGGAGAAATGAGCAGTTCTTC,CATSRDLAGRNEQFF,TRBV15,.,TRBJ2-1,.
TGTGCCAGCAGCTACGGGGCCGCGACTAATGAAAAACTGTTTTTT,CASSYGAATNEKLFF,TRBV5-4,.,TRBJ1-4,.
TGTGCCAGCAGCTCCTATCCCGGGATTAATTCACCCCTCCACTTT,CASSSYPGINSPLHF,TRBV7-2,.,TRBJ1-6,.
TGTGCCAACAGGGAGAACACTGAAGCTTTCTTT,CANRENTEAFF,TRBV6-5,.,TRBJ1-1,.
TGCGCCAGCAGCTCCGGGACAGGGGGTTTCTCTGGGGCCAACGTCCTGACTTTC,CASSSGTGGFSGANVLTF,TRBV5-1,.,TRBJ2-6,TRBD1
TGTGCCAGCAGCGTAGCGGACTCCTACAATGAGCAGTTCTTC,CASSVADSYNEQFF,TRBV9,.,TRBJ2-1,.
TGTGCCAGCAGCCTCAGACTAGCGGGAGTAGGAGAGACCCAGTACTTC,CASSLRLAGVGETQYF,TRBV11-2,.,TRBJ2-5,TRBD2